The 30 T cell receptor beta chains below were found in one sample sequenced in a study of shared clonotypes between healthy human individuals. Assay: immunoSEQ multiplex PCR; the TCRdb copy retains only in-frame clones and omits some. The sample holds 1.6 million or so clones; 96% are singletons and the top ten take roughly 1.2%. Sequencing was done on a sample of naive CD4+ T cells sorted from blood. Subset noted: CD45RA+ positively selected. The receptors shown here come from a young man in good health.

The chain employs TRBV25-1 and TRBJ2-7, with 11 bases that match TRBD2. The V gene's germline CDR1 is MGHDK and CDR2 SYGVNS. The CDR3 has 16 residues. V was pared by 6 bases and J by 4 bases, with 11 bases of the junction left unmatched. CDR3 in amino acids: CASRATGTSGRYEQYF. The CDR3 coding sequence is TGTGCCAGCAGGGCAACCGGGACTAGCGGACGATACGAGCAGTACTTC.

The chain carries TRBV28 and TRBJ1-2; D call uncertain. This CDR3 contains 13 residues. The germline CDR1 and CDR2 sequences are MDHEN and SYDVKM. V gave up 7 bases and J gave up 7 bases, with 16 bases separating them. CDR3 protein: CASTSGLEGGYTF. The CDR3 bases are TGTGCCAGCACCAGCGGGCTCGAGGGTGGCTACACCTTC.

The gene calls are TRBV30 and TRBJ2-7, with 11 bases aligning to TRBD2. Germline loops: CDR1 GTSNPN, CDR2 SVGIG (reference sequence). The CDR3 is 14 residues long. V was pared by 3 bases and J by 4 bases, with 5 bases of the junction left unmatched. DNA for the CDR3: TGTGCCTGGAGCCCACTAGCGGGAGAGTACGAGCAGTACTTC. Protein product: CAWSPLAGEYEQYF.

The chain couples TRBV27 to TRBJ1-5; D is possibly TRBD1 (5 bases). The CDR3 sequence is 19 residues long. Between the trimmed V and J ends, which lost 4 bases and 4 bases, there was a span of 26 bases. Germline V gives CDR1 MNHEY, CDR2 SMNVEV (reference sequence). The DNA for the CDR3 is TGTGCCAGCAGTTCTTCCGGGACCGGGGTTAGTCCTTGGAATCAGCCCCAGCATTTT. This gives the protein CASSSSGTGVSPWNQPQHF.

V is TRBV5-4 and J is TRBJ2-2; 8 positions agree with TRBD2. The CDR3 length is 15 residues. Germline loops: CDR1 SGHNT, CDR2 YYREEE (reference sequence). V dropped 0 bases and J dropped 7; count of bases not matched to a gene: 5. The CDR3 region is CASSLDGRAGGELFF. CDR3 DNA sequence: TGTGCCAGCAGCTTGGACGGGAGGGCCGGCGGGGAGCTGTTTTTT.

This clone was seen a single time. The CDR3 region has the DNA TGTGCCAGCAGTGGTCAATCCTACGAGCAGTACTTC. Residues: CASSGQSYEQYF. V and J are TRBV2 and TRBJ2-7; D is unresolved. This CDR3 contains 12 residues. The V end was cut by 4 bases, the J end by 1 base, with 5 bases between. Germline lookup yields CDR1 SNHLY and CDR2 FYNNEI.

This chain links TRBV28 with TRBJ1-1, with D possibly TRBD1 on 6 matching bases. This CDR3 region has 15 residues. V was pared by 4 bases and J by 3 bases, with 15 bases between. Per the germline V gene, CDR1 is MDHEN and CDR2 is SYDVKM. CDR3 region: CASSSTHPGDTEAFF. The CDR3 DNA follows: TGTGCCAGCAGTTCGACCCATCCAGGGGACACTGAAGCTTTCTTT. Full variable domain (outside the CDR3, taken from reference TRBV28 and TRBJ1-1): DVKVTQSSRYLVKRTGEKVFLECVQDMDHENMFWYRQDPGLGLRLIYFSYDVKMKEKGDIPEGYSVSREKKERFSLILESASTNQTSMYLCASSSTHPGDTEAFFGQGTRLTVV.

This chain uses TRBV11-2 with TRBJ2-7; D is uncertain. Germline V gene sequence: CDR1 SGHAT, CDR2 FQNNGV. Deletions cut 1 base from V and 13 bases from J, with 23 bases between. This CDR3 region has 15 residues. The CDR3 region has the DNA TGTGCCAGCAGCTTAGCCCCACTCGCCGGTATCGACCCTTACTTC. It encodes CASSLAPLAGIDPYF.

Concerning this clone: The same CDR3 also results from other DNA sequences found in this sample. J is TRBJ2-1 and V is TRBV6-6, with D unresolved. Germline-derived CDR1 and CDR2 are MNHNY and SVGAGI (reference sequence). Trimming pared 2 bases from V and 5 bases from J, leaving 7 bases between. The CDR3 spans 13 residues. The CDR3 loop reads CASSYARDNEQFF. Written as DNA, the CDR3 is TGTGCCAGCAGTTACGCCAGAGACAATGAGCAGTTCTTC.

V gene TRBV28 combines with J gene TRBJ1-4; 10 nucleotides align to TRBD1. Germline CDR1 MDHEN, CDR2 SYDVKM. This CDR3 region has 15 residues. The V segment lost 5 bases and the J segment 1 base; nucleotides outside the gene matches: 1. The CDR3 here is CASSGDRGTNEKLFF. In DNA, the CDR3 is TGTGCCAGCAGTGGGGACAGGGGAACTAATGAAAAACTGTTTTTT.

V and J are TRBV29-1 and TRBJ2-3; 10 bases are a match to TRBD1. CDR1 SQVTM and CDR2 ANQGSEA come from the germline V gene. Germline trimming cut 6 bases from V and 2 bases from J; bases unmatched to any gene: 17. CDR3 length: 18 amino acids. The CDR3 spells CSVPPGTGAAVVTDTQYF. The CDR3 DNA is TGCAGCGTCCCCCCCGGGACAGGGGCCGCCGTGGTCACAGATACGCAGTATTTT.

This clone has a handful of counts. CDR3 protein: CASSRTTGELFF. The DNA of the CDR3 is TGCGCCAGCAGCCGAACGACCGGGGAGCTGTTTTTT. The rearrangement joins TRBV4-1 to TRBJ2-2; no clear D gene. In germline, CDR1 is MGHRA, CDR2 YSYEKL. V shed 4 bases and J shed 5 bases, with 5 bases lying between them. The CDR3 runs 12 residues.

This chain's CDR3 is CASSLGSTRNTGELFF. CDR3 sequence (DNA): TGTGCCAGCAGCTTGGGCTCTACTAGGAACACCGGGGAGCTGTTTTTT. The chain combines TRBV5-4 with TRBJ2-2; a possible D gene is TRBD2 (5 bases). V dropped 0 bases and J dropped 1 base, with 10 bases sitting between them. CDR1 SGHNT and CDR2 YYREEE come from the germline V gene (reference sequence). This CDR3 is 16 amino acids long.

This chain connects TRBV30 to TRBJ1-5; D call uncertain. From germline, CDR1 is GTSNPN and CDR2 SVGIG (reference sequence). This CDR3 has 13 residues. V lost 5 bases to trimming and J lost 6 bases, with 14 bases between them. This chain's CDR3 is CAWSGGLSQPQHF. CDR3 in DNA: TGTGCCTGGTCGGGAGGGCTTTCTCAGCCCCAGCATTTT.

The chain joins TRBV5-4 to TRBJ1-4; possible D gene TRBD1, 5 bases. Trimming removed 4 bases at V and 2 bases at J, with 15 bases between. This CDR3 spans 16 amino acids. Germline V lookup: CDR1 SGHNT, CDR2 YYREEE (reference sequence). The CDR3 spells CASSHTRGGTNEKLFF. The CDR3 DNA reads TGTGCCAGCAGCCATACCCGGGGGGGTACTAATGAAAAACTGTTTTTT.

The genes are TRBV5-1 and TRBJ2-4; 10 nucleotides align to TRBD1. Germline V gives CDR1 SGHRS, CDR2 YFSETQ. This CDR3 is 15 amino acids long. With 2 bases clipped from V and 6 bases from J, the junction kept 5 bases outside the gene matches. CDR3 bases: TGCGCCAGCAGCTTCTGGGGACAGGGGCCAAACATTCAGTACTTC. It yields the protein CASSFWGQGPNIQYF.

The genes are TRBV5-1 and TRBJ2-5; D is possibly TRBD1 or TRBD2 (6 bases each). Germline V gene lookup returns CDR1 SGHRS and CDR2 YFSETQ. CDR3 size: 16 residues. V was shortened by 3 bases and J by 2 bases, with 17 bases between the two germline ends. CDR3 loop: CASSSAGGGGQETQYF. The CDR3 region has the DNA TGCGCCAGCAGCTCTGCGGGTGGAGGGGGGCAAGAGACCCAGTACTTC.

V and J are TRBV29-1 and TRBJ1-3; D remains ambiguous. The CDR3 length is 14 residues. Germline CDR1 and CDR2: SQVTM and ANQGSEA. Deletions cut 6 bases from V and 0 bases from J, with 12 bases between. CDR3 residues: CSVSIGISGNTIYF. CDR3 bases: TGCAGCGTCTCAATAGGGATCTCTGGAAACACCATATATTTT.

The chain has TRBV10-2 and TRBJ2-1; D possibly corresponds to TRBD1 (6 bases). This CDR3 is 15 amino acids long. The germline V gene has CDR1 WSHSY and CDR2 SAAADI. Between the trimmed V and J ends, which lost 0 bases and 6 bases, there was a span of 12 bases. CDR3 DNA sequence: TGCGCCAGCAGTGAGTCGCGACAGGTTACCAATGAGCAGTTCTTC. Translated: CASSESRQVTNEQFF.

This clone was found a few times. The chain employs TRBV6-1 and TRBJ2-7, with a weak D call TRBD1 (5 bases). The ends were cut back, 2 bases at V and 7 bases at J, with 15 bases in the middle. CDR1 is MNHNS and CDR2 is SASEGT in the germline V gene. The CDR3 has 14 amino acids. CDR3 in DNA: TGTGCCAGCAGTGAACAGGGCCTCTTGTCGGAGCAGTACTTC. This gives the protein CASSEQGLLSEQYF.

CDR3 sequence (DNA): TGTGCCAGCAGCGCAGGGACAGGGAATAGTGAAGCTTTCTTT. This codes for CASSAGTGNSEAFF. V gene TRBV5-4 combines with J gene TRBJ1-1, with 9 nucleotides matching TRBD1. The CDR3 covers 14 residues. Unmatched junction bases numbered 8, after V lost 4 bases and J lost 7 bases. Germline CDR1 SGHNT, CDR2 YYREEE (reference sequence).

The chain joins TRBV15 to TRBJ2-5; 7 nucleotides match TRBD1. The CDR3 totals 15 residues. The germline V gene encodes CDR1 LNHNV and CDR2 YYDKDF (reference sequence). Trimming at V came to 1 base and at J to 1 base, leaving 3 bases not matched to a gene. In DNA form, the CDR3 reads TGTGCCACCAGCAGAGTCAGGACAGGCCAAGAGACCCAGTACTTC. Translated: CATSRVRTGQETQYF. Complete variable domain (other parts from reference TRBV15 and TRBJ2-5): DAMVIQNPRYQVTQFGKPVTLSCSQTLNHNVMYWYQQKSSQAPKLLFHYYDKDFNNEADTPDNFQSRRPNTSFCFLDIRSPGLGDTAMYLCATSRVRTGQETQYFGPGTRLLVL.

The V gene is TRBV6-5, the J gene TRBJ2-7, with D uncertain. The ends were cut back, 5 bases at V and 3 bases at J, with 14 bases in the middle. The CDR3 is 14 residues long. In germline, CDR1 is MNHEY, CDR2 SVGAGI. CDR3 amino acids: CASSPTQKVYEQYF. As DNA, the CDR3 is TGTGCCAGCAGTCCCACCCAGAAGGTCTACGAGCAGTACTTC.

This clone has only one observation. The chain joins TRBV6-6 to TRBJ2-7; 7 nucleotides match TRBD2. Germline V CDR1 and CDR2: MNHNY, SVGAGI (reference sequence). The CDR3 is 16 residues long. The J segment lost 0 bases and the V segment lost 0 bases, leaving 5 bases of the junction unmatched. CDR3 region: CASSYSWGGTSYEQYF. The CDR3 DNA follows: TGTGCCAGCAGTTACTCGTGGGGGGGGACCTCCTACGAGCAGTACTTC.

About this clone: Other nucleotide sequences from this sample produce the same CDR3. The V gene is TRBV11-3, the J gene TRBJ2-1; no clear D gene. Per germline, CDR1 SGHNT and CDR2 YENEEA. Trimming took off 6 bases at V and 0 bases at J, with 9 bases between the two ends. This CDR3 has 14 amino acids. CDR3 protein: CASSQASSYNEQFF. The CDR3 DNA follows: TGTGCCAGCAGTCAGGCCTCCTCCTACAATGAGCAGTTCTTC.

This sequence joins TRBV28 and TRBJ1-1; D remains unclear. This CDR3 has 10 amino acids. Germline values: CDR1 MDHEN, CDR2 SYDVKM. The V end lost 6 bases, the J end lost 3 bases, and 2 bases lay between the germline ends. For the CDR3, the DNA is TGTGCCAGCAGCGACACTGAAGCTTTCTTT. It is translated as CASSDTEAFF.

The chain joins TRBV5-1 to TRBJ2-7; perhaps TRBD2 as D (6 bases). The V gene lost 0 bases and the J gene lost 6 bases, with 22 bases spanning the gap. Germline V CDR1 and CDR2: SGHRS, YFSETQ. This CDR3 contains 17 residues. In DNA, the CDR3 is TGCGCCAGCAGCTTGGGGTCGGTTCGACGGCGGACTACCGAGCAGTACTTC. Translated: CASSLGSVRRRTTEQYF.

CDR3: CASSPTQGPTDTQYF. The CDR3, as DNA: TGTGCCAGCTCACCAACCCAGGGGCCTACAGATACGCAGTATTTT. The chain is built from TRBV18 and TRBJ2-3; TRBD1 might be the D (6 bases). The V and J ends lost 2 bases and 3 bases respectively, with 12 bases between them. The CDR3 extends over 15 amino acids. Germline CDR1 is KGHSH and CDR2 is LQKENI.

V gene TRBV6-4 combines with J gene TRBJ1-5; no clear D gene. The CDR3 extends over 15 amino acids. The germline V gene encodes CDR1 MRHNA and CDR2 SNTAGT. Trimming cost V 4 bases and J 7 bases, with 17 bases left between them. Written as DNA, the CDR3 is TGTGCCAGCAGTGCCAGTCAAATGGTACGGCAGCCCCAGCATTTT. Residues: CASSASQMVRQPQHF.

The chain uses TRBV28 and TRBJ2-3; TRBD1 matches at 8 bases. After removal of 4 bases from V and 4 bases from J, the junction contained 7 bases not matched to a gene. The CDR3 is 15 amino acids. Germline lookup yields CDR1 MDHEN and CDR2 SYDVKM. The CDR3, as DNA: TGTGCCAGCAGTTACGAGACAGGGGTGCCAGATACGCAGTATTTT. Its protein product is CASSYETGVPDTQYF.